Each of the 12 T cell receptor beta chains below was sequenced from the same sample in a study of CD8+ T cells in alopecia areata. Following extraction, RNA underwent reverse transcription to cDNA, which served as the sequencing template. Profiling relied on immunoSEQ multiplex PCR, and the TCRdb table lists in-frame clones only, not all of them. Among 93,000 or so clones, 85% to 90% were seen once, and the ten largest hold around 10%. Treatment here: oral pan-JAK inhibitor, 5-10 mg twice daily. Sequencing used CD8+ T cells sorted from blood, obtained around week 30, from a patient treated with tofacitinib. The receptors come from a human donor with alopecia areata.

The chain combines TRBV19 with TRBJ1-4; 7 bases match TRBD1. Per germline, CDR1 LNHDA and CDR2 SQIVND (reference sequence). The CDR3 contains 15 residues. With V trimmed by 0 bases and J by 4 bases, 2 bases remained unmatched. This CDR3 is CASSIEGDSNEKLFF. CDR3 coding DNA: TGTGCCAGTAGTATAGAAGGGGACAGTAATGAAAAACTGTTTTTT.

The chain is built from TRBV5-5 and TRBJ1-1; D gene ambiguous. Germline CDR1 and CDR2: SGHKS and YYEKEE (reference sequence). Trimming stripped 5 bases from V and 0 bases from J, with 5 bases between. The CDR3 runs to 12 residues. The CDR3 sequence: CASRGMNTEAFF. The CDR3 DNA reads TGTGCCAGCAGAGGGATGAACACTGAAGCTTTCTTT.

The V gene is TRBV19, the J gene TRBJ2-3; D is perhaps TRBD2 (5 bases). The CDR3 loop spans 14 amino acids. Trimming cost V 8 bases and J 2 bases, with 14 bases left between them. Germline CDR1 reads LNHDA; CDR2 reads SQIVND (reference sequence). CDR3 residues: CASAASLLTDTQYF. The CDR3 coding sequence is TGTGCCAGTGCCGCTAGCCTACTCACAGATACGCAGTATTTT.

The V and J genes are TRBV27 and TRBJ2-7, with 10 bases aligning to TRBD2. Trimming took 3 bases from V and 2 from J; bases not matched to a gene: 7. CDR3 length: 16 amino acids. Germline V gene sequence: CDR1 MNHEY, CDR2 SMNVEV (reference sequence). The CDR3 sequence is CASSFRLAGEAYEQYF. The CDR3 coding sequence is TGTGCCAGCAGTTTTCGTCTAGCGGGGGAAGCCTACGAGCAGTACTTC.

V gene TRBV6-1 combines with J gene TRBJ2-1; D unresolved. V was shortened by 3 bases and J by 8 bases, with 17 bases between the two germline ends. The germline V gene encodes CDR1 MNHNS and CDR2 SASEGT. This CDR3 spans 15 amino acids. CDR3 sequence reads: CASSDDLVGFYEQFF. CDR3 DNA sequence: TGTGCCAGCAGTGACGACTTAGTGGGTTTCTATGAGCAGTTCTTC.

The chain has TRBV29-1 and TRBJ2-1; TRBD2 matches at 13 bases. V dropped 6 bases and J dropped 0; count of bases not matched to a gene: 8. Germline V CDR1 and CDR2: SQVTM, ANQGSEA. CDR3 size: 17 residues. CDR3 sequence: CSVGGTSGTSSYNEQFF. In nucleotides, the CDR3 is TGCAGCGTGGGGGGGACTAGCGGGACCAGCTCCTACAATGAGCAGTTCTTC.

The chain couples TRBV11-2 to TRBJ2-5; D is unclear. The CDR3 runs to 16 residues. Per germline, CDR1 SGHAT and CDR2 FQNNGV. V gave up 1 base and J gave up 2 bases, with 14 bases separating them. CDR3 sequence: CASSLGLQRIQETQYF. The CDR3 nucleotides are TGTGCCAGCAGCTTAGGCCTCCAGCGAATACAAGAGACCCAGTACTTC.

The chain couples TRBV4-2 to TRBJ2-7; D not resolved. There are 13 residues in the CDR3. V was trimmed by 0 bases and J by 1 base, leaving 4 bases between them. CDR1 LGHNA and CDR2 YNFKEQ come from the germline V gene. The CDR3 DNA follows: TGTGCCAGCAGCCAAGATCGGTCCTACGAGCAGTACTTC. Protein product: CASSQDRSYEQYF.

This clone was found a few times. This sequence joins TRBV29-1 and TRBJ2-6; D is uncertain. Germline V CDR1 and CDR2: SQVTM, ANQGSEA. The CDR3 contains 14 residues. The V and J ends lost 6 bases and 1 base respectively, with 10 bases between them. CDR3 in DNA: TGCAGCGTGGTAAACAGTTCTGGGGCCAACGTCCTGACTTTC. This sequence encodes CSVVNSSGANVLTF.

The chain links TRBV7-7 to TRBJ2-7; 10 positions agree with TRBD1. Germline trimming cut 1 base from V and 2 bases from J; bases unmatched to any gene: 20. Germline assignment: CDR1 SSHAT and CDR2 FNYEAQ (reference sequence). This CDR3 has 21 amino acids. The DNA of the CDR3 is TGTGCCAGCAGCTTAGACCCCCCGGGACAGGGGCCCAACCCTTACACCTACGAGCAGTACTTC. This gives the protein CASSLDPPGQGPNPYTYEQYF.

The V call is TRBV5-6, the J call TRBJ2-7; no firm D call. The ends were cut back, 4 bases at V and 3 bases at J, with 14 bases in the middle. This CDR3 region has 14 residues. The germline gives CDR1 SGHDT, CDR2 YYEEEE. CDR3 residues: CASSKPTDGYEQYF. For the CDR3, the DNA is TGTGCCAGCAGCAAACCCACGGACGGCTACGAGCAGTACTTC.

This chain uses TRBV27 with TRBJ2-5; TRBD1 or TRBD2 may be the D gene (5 bases each). The CDR3 length is 15 residues. V shed 1 base and J shed 5 bases, with 14 bases lying between them. Germline lookup yields CDR1 MNHEY and CDR2 SMNVEV (reference sequence). CDR3 DNA: TGTGCCAGCAGTTTATACGGGACCTCCCTGGAGACCCAGTACTTC. Amino acid sequence: CASSLYGTSLETQYF.